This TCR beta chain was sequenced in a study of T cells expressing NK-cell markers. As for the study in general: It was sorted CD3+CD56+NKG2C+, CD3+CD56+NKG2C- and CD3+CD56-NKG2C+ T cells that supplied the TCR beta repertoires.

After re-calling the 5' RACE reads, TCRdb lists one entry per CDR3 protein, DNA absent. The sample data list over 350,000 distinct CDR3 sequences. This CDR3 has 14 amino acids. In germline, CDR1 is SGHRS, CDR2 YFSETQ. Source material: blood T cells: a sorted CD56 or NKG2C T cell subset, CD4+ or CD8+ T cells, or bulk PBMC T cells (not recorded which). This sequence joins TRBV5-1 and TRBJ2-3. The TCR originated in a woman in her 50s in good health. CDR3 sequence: CASSNPTSADTQYF.